These 15 T cell receptor beta chains came from one sample sequenced in a study of regulatory T cells in long-lasting Graves disease. Time point noted: persistent/refractory GD, antithyroid drugs over 5 years with positive TRAb. RNA from PBMCs was the source of the TCR library. Construction of TCR beta libraries relied on iRepertoire HTBI primers and on Arm-PCR targeting CDR3 regions. TCRdb called the multiplex PCR reads again in MiXCR, with one record for every CDR3 protein. The sample contains around 400,000 distinct CDR3 sequences, around 23% of which appear only once. Specimen: peripheral blood mononuclear cells (PBMCs), collected when the disease was refractory, from a patient treated with antithyroid drugs. The receptors originated from a woman aged 40 to 55 with Graves disease.

A few counts support this clonotype. The V call is TRBV7-2, the J call TRBJ2-7; D ambiguous. The V and J ends lost 5 bases and 0 bases respectively, with 20 bases between them. Germline loops: CDR1 SGHTA, CDR2 FQGNSA. The CDR3 has 17 residues. CDR3 nucleotide sequence: TGTGCCAGCAGCAGGCCCCCTCCGACACCTAGCTCCTACGAGCAGTACTTC. Translating it yields CASSRPPPTPSSYEQYF.

This clonotype came up many times. The chain employs TRBV12-3 or TRBV12-4 and TRBJ2-7; D is unclear. CDR3 length: 13 amino acids. Trimming took off 6 bases at V and 0 bases at J, with 9 bases between the two ends. The CDR3, as DNA: TGTGCCAGCAGCCCCTCCCGCTCCTACGAGCAGTACTTC. It translates to CASSPSRSYEQYF.

This clonotype has a handful of counts. The rearrangement links TRBV12-3 or TRBV12-4 to TRBJ2-3; weak D call: TRBD2 (6 bases). Trimming removed 6 bases from V and 3 bases from J, with 13 bases in between. The CDR3 contains 14 residues. The CDR3 DNA reads TGTGCCAGCAGACCGGGAGATGTTACAGATACGCAGTATTTT. Translating it yields CASRPGDVTDTQYF.

This clonotype was seen only a few times. The CDR3 DNA reads as TGTGCCAGCAGCGTCGGAGCGGGAGCCTACAATGAGCAGTTCTTC. It is translated as CASSVGAGAYNEQFF. The V call is TRBV9, the J call TRBJ2-1, with 8 bases lining up with TRBD2. Trimming took 2 bases from V and 2 from J; bases not matched to a gene: 3. Germline V gives CDR1 SGDLS, CDR2 YYNGEE. There are 15 residues in the CDR3.

The J gene is TRBJ2-7, the V gene TRBV20-1; 8 bases match TRBD1. The V gene end was trimmed by 5 bases and the J gene end by 2 bases; junction bases not matched to a gene: 8. Germline V gene data show CDR1 as DFQATT and CDR2 as SNEGSKA (reference sequence). The CDR3 totals 14 residues. The CDR3 DNA is TGCAGTGCTGGGACAGGCCTCCCTCCCTACGAGCAGTACTTC. It translates to CSAGTGLPPYEQYF.

There are a few counts of this clonotype. At one of its ends the junction is not consistent with the germline gene, which may arise from a read error. The chain carries TRBV27 and TRBJ2-3; D is unresolved. The CDR3 has 14 amino acids. Germline V gene data show CDR1 as MNHEY and CDR2 as SMNVEV (reference sequence). CDR3 in amino acids: CASSSASNTNTQYF. The CDR3 DNA reads TGTGCCAGCAGTTCCGCATCAAACACAAATACGCAGTATTTT.

At least ten counts were recorded for this clonotype. The chain recombines TRBV29-1 with TRBJ1-1; D is uncertain. The V gene's germline CDR1 is SQVTM and CDR2 ANQGSEA. CDR3 length: 12 residues. The V end lost 7 bases, the J end lost 4 bases, and 13 bases lay between the germline ends. The DNA of the CDR3 is TGCAGCGGGATCAATTGGGGCACTGAAGCTTTCTTT. Translating it yields CSGINWGTEAFF.

About this clonotype itself: A much more abundant neighbour one base away suggests this may be a read error. The chain is built from TRBV11-2 and TRBJ2-4, with a weak D call TRBD1 (5 bases). The CDR3 contains 12 residues. Germline loops: CDR1 SGHAT, CDR2 FQNNGV. The V end lost 3 bases, the J end lost 9 bases, and 9 bases lay between the germline ends. CDR3 loop: CASSLLRGIQYF. The CDR3 DNA reads TGTGCCAGCAGCTTGTTAAGGGGCATTCAGTACTTC.

This clonotype qualifies as medium-sized. The genes are TRBV2 and TRBJ2-5; 8 bases line up with TRBD2. Germline CDR1 reads SNHLY; CDR2 reads FYNNEI. The CDR3 length is 17 residues. The ends lost 3 bases at V and 5 bases at J; junction bases unmatched: 14. This CDR3 reads CASSDLGASGPRETQYF. The CDR3 DNA follows: TGTGCCAGCAGTGATTTAGGGGCTAGCGGGCCTAGGGAGACCCAGTACTTC. Based on the CDR3 plus reference TRBV2 and TRBJ2-5, the full variable domain is EPEVTQTPSHQVTQMGQEVILRCVPISNHLYFYWYRQILGQKVEFLVSFYNNEISEKSEIFDDQFSVERPDGSNFTLKIRSTKLEDSAMYFCASSDLGASGPRETQYFGPGTRLLVL.

This clonotype has just a few counts. This chain uses TRBV20-1 with TRBJ2-7; D gene uncertain. V lost 4 bases, J lost 0 bases, and 10 bases lay in between. CDR3 length: 13 residues. Germline CDR1 is DFQATT and CDR2 is SNEGSKA (reference sequence). CDR3 nucleotide sequence: TGCAGTGCTACTAAGGCAGCCTCCTACGAGCAGTACTTC. As protein: CSATKAASYEQYF.

J is TRBJ2-5 and V is TRBV30; 11 bases match TRBD2. The V gene end was trimmed by 5 bases and the J gene end by 4 bases; junction bases not matched to a gene: 12. The CDR3 runs to 16 residues. Per germline, CDR1 GTSNPN and CDR2 SVGIG (reference sequence). The CDR3 loop reads CAWAVAGGPSGETQYF. CDR3 DNA: TGTGCCTGGGCTGTAGCGGGAGGGCCCTCGGGAGAGACCCAGTACTTC.

This clonotype was recorded at least ten times. The chain recombines TRBV6-1 with TRBJ1-1; 12 bases agree with TRBD1. The V gene end was trimmed by 4 bases and the J gene end by 1 base; junction bases not matched to a gene: 1. The CDR3 loop spans 15 amino acids. Germline values: CDR1 MNHNS, CDR2 SASEGT. CDR3 DNA sequence: TGTGCCAGCAGTGGGGACAGGGGGCCGAACACTGAAGCTTTCTTT. Translation gives CASSGDRGPNTEAFF.

This clonotype is a singleton in its sample. This chain connects TRBV28 to TRBJ2-1; TRBD2 is a possible D gene (5 bases). CDR1 and CDR2 (germline): MDHEN, SYDVKM. CDR3 length: 15 residues. The germline V and J ends were trimmed by 3 bases and 7 bases, with 16 bases remaining between them. The CDR3 DNA follows: TGTGCCAGCAGTTTCGGGATCTCTCCTACTAATGAGCAGTTCTTC. This gives the protein CASSFGISPTNEQFF. The variable domain in full, with the rest retrieved from reference TRBV28 and TRBJ2-1, is DVKVTQSSRYLVKRTGEKVFLECVQDMDHENMFWYRQDPGLGLRLIYFSYDVKMKEKGDIPEGYSVSREKKERFSLILESASTNQTSMYLCASSFGISPTNEQFFGPGTRLTVL.

This clonotype was seen a few times. V usage is TRBV6-1 and J usage is TRBJ2-2, with 13 nucleotides matching TRBD2. The CDR3 loop spans 18 amino acids. Germline CDR1 reads MNHNS; CDR2 reads SASEGT. V gave up 5 bases and J gave up 1 base; unmatched junction bases: 7. CDR3 in DNA: TGTGCCAGCAGTCGAGGACTAGCGGGAGTGGGGAACACCGGGGAGCTGTTTTTT. Translated: CASSRGLAGVGNTGELFF.

This clonotype was counted ten times or more. The chain recombines TRBV28 with TRBJ2-7; 10 bases are a match to TRBD2. V lost 6 bases to trimming and J lost 6 bases; unmatched junction nucleotides: 20. There are 18 residues in the CDR3. Germline assignment: CDR1 MDHEN and CDR2 SYDVKM. CDR3 residues: CASRARGLSGRVSCEQYF. The CDR3 DNA is TGTGCCAGCAGGGCCCGGGGGCTGAGCGGGAGGGTTAGTTGCGAGCAGTACTTC.